This entry describes one TCR beta chain. No antigen is known for it. The data belong to a study of beta chain features in type 1 diabetes. Stem cell-like memory, regulatory, central memory and naive CD4+ cells were sorted via CD45RO/CCR7/CD25/CD127/CD95/CD27. Isolated RNA was reverse transcribed in full, so expressed TCRB transcripts were sequenced. Clones were read by immunoSEQ multiplex PCR, and TCRdb kept only the in-frame ones, dropping some. The sample gives about 650,000 clones, approximately 13% of which show up once; 0.095% to 0.15% is in the top ten. Study-wide results and limits: Shorter TCRB CDR3s, moderately but significantly so, were found in Type 1 diabetes patients in all four CD4+ subsets. The naive, central memory and Treg TCRB repertoires of patients appeared to be more similar to one another than those of healthy donors. PCR, the amplification step, might favor shorter templates, equally in patients and controls.

The sequenced sample consisted of naive CD4+ T cells from blood. This TCR was recovered from a man aged 25 to 45 with type 1 diabetes.

CDR3 sequence (DNA): TGTGCCAGCAGCTTGGTCCAGGGGGACTACAATGAGCAGTTCTTC. Its translation: CASSLVQGDYNEQFF. The chain joins TRBV5-4 to TRBJ2-1; 7 bases align to TRBD1. The junction had 3 bases not matched to a gene; V was cut back by 0 bases and J by 3 bases. Germline V CDR1 and CDR2: SGHNT, YYREEE (reference sequence). The CDR3 totals 15 residues.